This TCR beta chain appears in the sequencing data of a study of blood T cell repertoires in COVID-19. About the study: Samples taken during acute and convalescent COVID-19 were collected in the United States, Italy and Spain. Sample material is recorded as cDNA or gDNA derived from T cells, B-cell-depleted T cells, or PBMCs.

Source study methods: Reference gene primer amplification gave estimated nucleated cell counts. TCRdb's table, derived via immunoSEQ multiplex PCR, lists solely in-frame clones and lacks some. V, J and clone size are those of that table, while D and trimming were read from the DNA. In the table there are a few hundred thousand clones, 75% to 90% of which are singletons. The germline CDR1 and CDR2 sequences are SGDLS and YYNGEE. The CDR3 extends over 17 amino acids. The V segment lost 0 bases and the J segment 0 bases; nucleotides outside the gene matches: 9. The sequenced sample consisted of peripheral blood. The TCR comes from a man aged 50 to 59 with acute or convalescent COVID-19. The chain uses TRBV9 and TRBJ2-7; the match to TRBD1 covers 7 bases. CDR3 region: CASSVGPSAGGSYEQYF. For the CDR3, the DNA is TGTGCCAGCAGCGTAGGCCCGTCGGCAGGGGGCTCCTACGAGCAGTACTTC.